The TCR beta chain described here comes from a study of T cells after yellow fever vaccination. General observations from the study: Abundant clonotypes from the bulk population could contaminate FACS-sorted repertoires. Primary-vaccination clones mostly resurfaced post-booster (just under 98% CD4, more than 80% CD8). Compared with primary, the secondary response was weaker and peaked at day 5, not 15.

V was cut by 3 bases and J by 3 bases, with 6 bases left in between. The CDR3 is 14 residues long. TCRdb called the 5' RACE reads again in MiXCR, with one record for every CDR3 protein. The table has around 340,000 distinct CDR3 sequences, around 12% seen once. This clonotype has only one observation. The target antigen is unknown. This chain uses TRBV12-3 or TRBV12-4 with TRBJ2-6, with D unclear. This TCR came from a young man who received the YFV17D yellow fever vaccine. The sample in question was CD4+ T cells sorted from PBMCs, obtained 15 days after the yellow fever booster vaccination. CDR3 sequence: CASSFWVGANVLTF. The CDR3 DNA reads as TGTGCCAGCAGTTTCTGGGTTGGGGCCAACGTCCTGACTTTC.